This TCR beta chain was identified in a study of cytomegalovirus exposure and HLA in healthy donors. Findings of the study overall: Reported performance of the classifier showed diagnosis of cytomegalovirus status with high specificity and sensitivity.

Remarks on this clone: What it binds is not known.

PCR employed 60 Vbeta and 13 Jbeta primers. Produced via immunoSEQ multiplex PCR; TCRdb's table is partial and in-frame only. The sample comprises 95,000 to 120,000 clones, around 73% of which are singletons, and 5.4% rests with the top ten. The TCR sequence derives from a woman between 25 and 40 years old in good health and CMV-seropositive. The sequencing sample was made of PBMCs.

CDR3 region: CASRAGGARNIQYF. The CDR3 DNA is TGTGCCTCTCGCGCCGGGGGGGCAAGAAACATTCAGTACTTC. The J gene is TRBJ2-4, the V gene TRBV2; 8 bases are a match to TRBD2. The CDR3 contains 14 residues. Germline V gene data show CDR1 as SNHLY and CDR2 as FYNNEI. V was clipped by 11 bases and J by 6 bases; unmatched bases: 12.